This T cell receptor beta chain stems from a study of shared clonotypes between healthy human individuals. This clone came up a few times. Assay: immunoSEQ multiplex PCR; the TCRdb copy retains only in-frame clones and omits some. This sample has 550,000 to 750,000 clones, with roughly 95% found just once. Naive CD8 cells, CD45RO-negative and positively selected for CCR7, excluded terminally differentiated effector memory CD45RA+ cells. Trimming shortened V by 2 bases and J by 10 bases, and 17 bases separated the two germline ends. CDR1 is GTSNPN, CDR2 SVGIG, per germline (reference sequence). The CDR3 is 13 amino acids.

The source material was naive CD8+ T cells sorted from blood. The rearrangement joins TRBV30 to TRBJ1-1; D call uncertain. This TCR derives from a woman aged 25 to 39 in good health. The CDR3 region is CAWSQNSWRGAFF. The CDR3 nucleotides read TGTGCCTGGAGTCAGAACAGCTGGAGAGGAGCTTTCTTT. The full variable domain, its missing parts supplied by reference TRBV30 and TRBJ1-1, is SQTIHQWPATLVQPVGSPLSLECTVEGTSNPNLYWYRQAAGRGLQLLFYSVGIGQISSEVPQNLSASRPQDRQFILSSKKLLLSDSGFYLCAWSQNSWRGAFFGQGTRLTVV.